The next 20 T cell receptor beta chains were all read from a single sample in a study of blood T cell repertoires in COVID-19. Repertoires were generated with immunoSEQ multiplex PCR, while TCRdb's copy carries only in-frame clones and drops some. The sample consists of some 80,000 clones, more than 75% of them appearing once. Sequencing was done on a sample of peripheral blood. Receptor source: an elderly woman with active or convalescent COVID-19.

A single count supports this clone. The chain links TRBV5-1 to TRBJ2-5; TRBD1 aligns across 7 bases. The CDR3 length is 16 residues. The germline V gene has CDR1 SGHRS and CDR2 YFSETQ. V lost 4 bases to trimming and J lost 5 bases; unmatched junction nucleotides: 14. CDR3 nucleotide sequence: TGCGCCAGCAGCCAGGGGACAGCCCAGGGTGGGGAGACCCAGTACTTC. Translation: CASSQGTAQGGETQYF.

This rearrangement joins TRBV15 to TRBJ1-6; 7 bases are a match to TRBD1. The germline gives CDR1 LNHNV, CDR2 YYDKDF (reference sequence). The V and J ends lost 5 bases and 7 bases, in that order; junction bases with no gene match: 8. This CDR3 comprises 15 residues. In DNA, the CDR3 is TGTGCCACCAGCGGGCCGGGACAGCAAAATTCACCCCTCCACTTT. It encodes CATSGPGQQNSPLHF.

The chain links TRBV13 to TRBJ1-1; D is possibly TRBD1 (6 bases). CDR3 length: 15 residues. Germline assignment: CDR1 PRHDT and CDR2 FYEKMQ (reference sequence). Trimming took off 9 bases at V and 2 bases at J, with 19 bases between the two ends. The CDR3 sequence: CASIHTGSKNTEAFF. CDR3 in DNA: TGTGCCAGTATACATACAGGGTCAAAAAACACTGAAGCTTTCTTT.

V is TRBV6-5 and J is TRBJ1-2, with 9 bases identical to TRBD1. Germline CDR1 MNHEY, CDR2 SVGAGI. V trimming: 5 bases; J trimming: 8 bases; junction bases outside the gene matches: 9. The CDR3 is 14 residues long. The CDR3 DNA reads as TGTGCCAGCAGTACCGGGACAGGGCAGCGGGGCTACACCTTC. Translated: CASSTGTGQRGYTF.

The chain joins TRBV4-1 to TRBJ2-5; 15 bases line up with TRBD2. The CDR3 is 18 residues long. Germline CDR1 and CDR2: MGHRA and YSYEKL. The V gene end was trimmed by 0 bases and the J gene end by 4 bases; junction bases not matched to a gene: 6. This CDR3 reads CASSQDGGTSGGTETQYF. For the CDR3, the DNA is TGCGCCAGCAGCCAAGATGGAGGGACTAGCGGGGGGACAGAGACCCAGTACTTC.

The V and J genes are TRBV9 and TRBJ2-7; 9 bases fit TRBD2. The CDR3 is made up of 14 amino acids. From germline, CDR1 is SGDLS and CDR2 YYNGEE. V shed 4 bases, J shed 4 bases, and the junction held 6 bases outside the gene matches. CDR3 in DNA: TGTGCCAGCAGCCCCGGACTAGCGCGATACGAGCAGTACTTC. It yields the protein CASSPGLARYEQYF.

The gene calls are TRBV4-1 and TRBJ2-3; D possibly corresponds to TRBD2 (5 bases). V was pared by 0 bases and J by 6 bases, with 19 bases between. From germline, CDR1 is MGHRA and CDR2 YSYEKL. This CDR3 has 17 residues. Written as DNA, the CDR3 is TGCGCCAGCAGCCAAGATCCCCGGGAATCTGGACCCGATACGCAGTATTTT. Encoded protein: CASSQDPRESGPDTQYF.

The chain has TRBV7-9 and TRBJ1-4; tentatively, D is TRBD1 (6 bases). Germline V gene sequence: CDR1 SEHNR, CDR2 FQNEAQ (reference sequence). Trimming pared 2 bases from V and 5 bases from J, leaving 12 bases between. This CDR3 spans 15 amino acids. The CDR3, as DNA: TGTGCCAGCAGCTTAAAACAGGGCCCAAATGAAAAACTGTTTTTT. It yields the protein CASSLKQGPNEKLFF.

The gene calls are TRBV6-4 and TRBJ1-2; D is perhaps TRBD1 (6 bases). CDR1 is MRHNA and CDR2 is SNTAGT in the germline V gene. V lost 4 bases and J 7 bases, leaving 13 bases between the germline ends. The CDR3 contains 13 residues. CDR3 coding DNA: TGTGCCAGCAGTGCCGCAGGGGAGGGTGGCTACACCTTC. Protein product: CASSAAGEGGYTF.

This clone has a single count. The V call is TRBV12-3 or TRBV12-4, the J call TRBJ2-2; possible D gene TRBD1, 6 bases. This CDR3 comprises 13 residues. The germline V and J ends were trimmed by 11 bases and 4 bases, with 14 bases remaining between them. CDR3 DNA sequence: TGTGCCTCTGGACAGTCTATCACCGGGGAGCTGTTTTTT. Residues: CASGQSITGELFF.

The chain links TRBV4-1 to TRBJ2-2; D is possibly TRBD2 (5 bases). This CDR3 comprises 14 residues. The ends were cut back, 4 bases at V and 6 bases at J, with 12 bases in the middle. The germline gives CDR1 MGHRA, CDR2 YSYEKL. CDR3 DNA: TGCGCCAGCAGCCCGGGGTCGGGCCCCGGGGAGCTGTTTTTT. Amino acids: CASSPGSGPGELFF.

V usage is TRBV30 and J usage is TRBJ1-4; possible D gene TRBD1, 6 bases. The CDR3 totals 15 residues. Germline V gene sequence: CDR1 GTSNPN, CDR2 SVGIG (reference sequence). V gave up 4 bases and J gave up 0 bases, with 12 bases separating them. The CDR3: CAWTRTASTNEKLFF. CDR3 DNA sequence: TGTGCCTGGACTCGGACAGCCTCAACTAATGAAAAACTGTTTTTT.

CDR3: CASSYFGGLNSPLHF. The CDR3 nucleotides are TGTGCCAGCAGTTACTTCGGGGGGCTTAATTCACCCCTCCACTTT. The chain links TRBV6-5 to TRBJ1-6; D is perhaps TRBD1 (6 bases). V was clipped by 1 base and J by 6 bases, with 10 bases between them. CDR3 length equals 15 residues. Germline V gene sequence: CDR1 MNHEY, CDR2 SVGAGI.

The V gene is TRBV25-1, the J gene TRBJ1-4; possible D gene TRBD1, 6 bases. The V gene lost 3 bases and the J gene lost 1 base, with 6 bases spanning the gap. The CDR3 sequence is 14 residues long. Germline V gene sequence: CDR1 MGHDK, CDR2 SYGVNS. The CDR3 here is CASSDRGTNEKLFF. Written as DNA, the CDR3 is TGTGCCAGCAGTGACAGGGGAACTAATGAAAAACTGTTTTTT. Full variable domain (outside the CDR3, taken from reference TRBV25-1 and TRBJ1-4): EADIYQTPRYLVIGTGKKITLECSQTMGHDKMYWYQQDPGMELHLIHYSYGVNSTEKGDLSSESTVSRIRTEHFPLTLESARPSHTSQYLCASSDRGTNEKLFFGSGTQLSVL.

The V gene is TRBV6-5, the J gene TRBJ2-1; 7 bases align to TRBD2. The trim removed 7 bases at V and 10 bases at J, leaving 10 bases unmatched. The CDR3 contains 13 residues. Germline CDR1 reads MNHEY; CDR2 reads SVGAGI. The CDR3 bases are TGTGCCAGCACCCTGACTAGCATCAGCGAGCAGTTCTTC. It is translated as CASTLTSISEQFF.

This chain connects TRBV5-1 to TRBJ2-7; 7 positions match TRBD1. Germline V CDR1 and CDR2: SGHRS, YFSETQ. V lost 0 bases to trimming and J lost 2 bases; unmatched junction nucleotides: 8. The CDR3 is 16 residues long. The CDR3 protein is CASSLGFGTEAYEQYF. The CDR3 region has the DNA TGCGCCAGCAGCTTGGGATTTGGGACAGAGGCCTACGAGCAGTACTTC.

Comments on this clone: Other DNA variants within this sample encode the same CDR3. V gene TRBV5-1 combines with J gene TRBJ1-2, with D perhaps TRBD1 (6 bases). This CDR3 contains 14 residues. Germline V gene lookup returns CDR1 SGHRS and CDR2 YFSETQ. With 0 bases removed from V and 2 bases from J, the gap between germline ends came to 8 bases. CDR3: CASSLGTANYGYTF. CDR3 coding DNA: TGCGCCAGCAGCTTGGGGACAGCGAACTATGGCTACACCTTC.

By sample fraction, this clone is medium-sized (0.01 to 0.1%). This chain uses TRBV9 with TRBJ2-3; 11 bases map to TRBD2. V shed 0 bases and J 8 bases; nucleotides not matched to a gene: 8. Germline V CDR1 and CDR2: SGDLS, YYNGEE. This CDR3 contains 16 residues. The CDR3 region has the DNA TGTGCCAGCAGCGTAGGACTAGCGGGGTCCGGGGGTACGCAGTATTTT. It encodes CASSVGLAGSGGTQYF.

The chain links TRBV19 to TRBJ1-1, with D maybe TRBD1 (6 bases). The CDR3 loop spans 14 amino acids. With 5 bases removed from V and 4 bases from J, the gap between germline ends came to 14 bases. The germline gives CDR1 LNHDA, CDR2 SQIVND (reference sequence). Written as DNA, the CDR3 is TGTGCCAGTAGTTCCGGACAGATGCTCACTGAAGCTTTCTTT. It specifies CASSSGQMLTEAFF.

V usage is TRBV9 and J usage is TRBJ2-1; 9 positions agree with TRBD2. Germline V gene data show CDR1 as SGDLS and CDR2 as YYNGEE. The CDR3 loop spans 16 amino acids. V shed 4 bases and J 9 bases; nucleotides not matched to a gene: 14. CDR3 in DNA: TGTGCCAGCAGCTCCCACCTAAGGCGGGGGGGTGGTGAGCAGTTCTTC. Translating it yields CASSSHLRRGGGEQFF.